This TCR beta chain emerged from a study of blood T cell repertoires in COVID-19. Study-level background: Samples of COVID-19 (acute and convalescent) were obtained from the United States, Italy and Spain. Nucleic acid was either cDNA or gDNA, and it came from T cells, B-cell-depleted T cells, or PBMCs.

Enrolment of Seattle patients took place during active infection, and they were followed longitudinally. Per the original methods: Estimated nucleated cell counts came from reference gene primer amplification. Profiled with immunoSEQ multiplex PCR; TCRdb holds only in-frame clones, not every one. V and J calls and clone size come straight from that table; D and trimming were deduced from the DNA. The sample includes about 56,000 clones, about 91% of them seen just once. The V end was cut by 6 bases, the J end by 8 bases, with 13 bases between. Germline V gene sequence: CDR1 ENHRY, CDR2 SYGVKD. This CDR3 contains 12 residues.

The chain combines TRBV10-3 with TRBJ1-1; TRBD1 might be the D (5 bases). This clonotype was obtained from a woman aged 55-69 years with COVID-19, enrolled during active disease. What was sequenced was peripheral blood. CDR3 loop: CAISEYRTEAFF. CDR3 nucleotides: TGTGCCATCAGCGAATACAGGACGGAAGCTTTCTTT.